This is a list of T cell receptor beta chains from one sample in a study of shared clonotypes between healthy human individuals. Clones were sequenced by immunoSEQ multiplex PCR, and TCRdb holds only the in-frame ones, with some missing. The sample lists roughly 380,000 clones; just over 95% were seen once. The sample taken for sequencing was memory CD8+ T cells sorted from blood. The receptors were gathered from a man aged 30 to 45 in good health. Both conserved end residues are part of each CDR3. The D gene is left open where the match is weak. Expanded clones get a size class; other rows say once, few or many, or leave the size out.

CDR3nt	CDR3aa	v_gene	d_gene	abundance	j_gene
TGCGCCAGCAGCCAGGCTCAGCCCCAGCATTTT	CASSQAQPQHF	TRBV4-1	-	-	TRBJ1-5
TGTGCCTGGAGTGTACGGGGGGGCGCGCGGGCATTGTACAATGAGCAGTTCTTC	CAWSVRGGARALYNEQFF	TRBV30	TRBD2	-	TRBJ2-1
TGTGCCAGCAGGACGGAACCCCTCGGAAACACCATATATTTT	CASRTEPLGNTIYF	TRBV6-5	-	-	TRBJ1-3
TGCGCCAGCAGTTATGGCGGGAGGTTCTTCTCGGGGGCCAACGTCCTGACTTTC	CASSYGGRFFSGANVLTF	TRBV5-1	TRBD2	-	TRBJ2-6
TGTGCCAGCGGCAAAGAGATTGGGACCCAGCATTTT	CASGKEIGTQHF	TRBV6-6	-	-	TRBJ1-5
TGTGCCAGCAGTTTTCCGGGGCCGCACTACAATGAGCAGTTCTTC	CASSFPGPHYNEQFF	TRBV28	-	-	TRBJ2-1
TGTGCCTGGGCAGGGTTAGCGGGCTCCTACAATGAGCAGTTCTTC	CAWAGLAGSYNEQFF	TRBV30	TRBD2	-	TRBJ2-1
TGTGCCATCAGTGTCGGGGGGGAGACCCAGTACTTC	CAISVGGETQYF	TRBV10-3	TRBD2	-	TRBJ2-5
TGTGCCAGCAGCCCCGTGGGGAGTTTCAACTACGAGCAGTACTTC	CASSPVGSFNYEQYF	TRBV6-6	-	-	TRBJ2-7
TGCGCCAGCAGCCAAGATTCAGGGGTTGAGACCCAGTACTTC	CASSQDSGVETQYF	TRBV4-1	-	-	TRBJ2-5
TGTGCCAGCAGCTTAGAGCGGGGAACCACAGATACGCAGTATTTT	CASSLERGTTDTQYF	TRBV7-9	TRBD2	once	TRBJ2-3
TGTGCCAGCAGTGAACAGGGAGGGGGAAACACCATATATTTT	CASSEQGGGNTIYF	TRBV2	-	-	TRBJ1-3
TGTGCCAGCAGCCGAGTCGCCCAGCGGGCTACCTACGAGCAGTACTTC	CASSRVAQRATYEQYF	TRBV28	-	-	TRBJ2-7
TGTGCCAGCTCACCTGTCCCCCTAAGGGGAAACACCATATATTTT	CASSPVPLRGNTIYF	TRBV18	-	-	TRBJ1-3
TGCGCCAGCAGACCGGACAGCCGGGACTACCTAACCTACGAGCAGTACTTC	CASRPDSRDYLTYEQYF	TRBV5-1	-	-	TRBJ2-7
TGTGCCAGTAGTATAAGGGTAGTAGCGGGAATTCTTGGAACCGGGGAGCTGTTTTTT	CASSIRVVAGILGTGELFF	TRBV19	TRBD2	-	TRBJ2-2
TGTGCCTGGACAGGGAACTACGAGCAGTACTTC	CAWTGNYEQYF	TRBV30	-	-	TRBJ2-7
TGTGCCAGCATTAGGAAGGGCATGGACTATGGCTACACCTTC	CASIRKGMDYGYTF	TRBV6-1	-	-	TRBJ1-2
TGTGCCAGCAGCTTACAGGGGAAGAGCTCCTACAATGAGCAGTTCTTC	CASSLQGKSSYNEQFF	TRBV5-6	TRBD1	-	TRBJ2-1
TGTGCCAGCAGAGACAGCTCTGGAAACACCATATATTTT	CASRDSSGNTIYF	TRBV7-9	-	-	TRBJ1-3
TGTGCTAGTGGTTTGGTACAAAGGGGGGGCCTGGCCCCGAGCACAGATACGCAGTATTTT	CASGLVQRGGLAPSTDTQYF	TRBV12-5	-	-	TRBJ2-3
TGTGCCAGCAGCTTGGCTAGCACAGATACGCAGTATTTT	CASSLASTDTQYF	TRBV5-5	-	few	TRBJ2-3
TGCAGTGCTGTTCGACTAGGCGGGCAGTATTTT	CSAVRLGGQYF	TRBV20-1	-	-	TRBJ2-3
TGTGCCAGCAGCTTAGGGACAGGGAATAACTACAACACAGATACGCAGTATTTT	CASSLGTGNNYNTDTQYF	TRBV11-3	TRBD1	few	TRBJ2-3
TGTGCCAGCAGTGCTCGAGGGAAAGAGACCCAGTACTTC	CASSARGKETQYF	TRBV2	-	-	TRBJ2-5
TGCAGCGTGCGCCGACAGGAGCTCCTTGGCGAGCAGTACTTC	CSVRRQELLGEQYF	TRBV29-1	-	-	TRBJ2-7
TGTGCCAGCGAGAGGACAGGATACGAGCAGTACTTC	CASERTGYEQYF	TRBV6-1	TRBD1	-	TRBJ2-7
TGTGCCAGCAGTTTCAGACTCCGAACTAGCACAGATACGCAGTATTTT	CASSFRLRTSTDTQYF	TRBV27	-	-	TRBJ2-3